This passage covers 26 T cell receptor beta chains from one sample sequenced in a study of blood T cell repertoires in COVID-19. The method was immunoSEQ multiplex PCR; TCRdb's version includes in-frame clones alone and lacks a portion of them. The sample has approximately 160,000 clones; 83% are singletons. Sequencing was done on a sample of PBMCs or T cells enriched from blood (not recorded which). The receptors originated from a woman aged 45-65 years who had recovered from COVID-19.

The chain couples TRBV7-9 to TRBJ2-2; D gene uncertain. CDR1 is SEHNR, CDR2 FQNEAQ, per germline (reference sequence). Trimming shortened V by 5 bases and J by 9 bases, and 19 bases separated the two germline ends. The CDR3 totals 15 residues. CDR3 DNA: TGTGCCAGCAGCACGCATACAGCCCGACGTCGGGAGCTGTTTTTT. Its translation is CASSTHTARRRELFF. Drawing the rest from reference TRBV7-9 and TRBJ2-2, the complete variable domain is DTGVSQNPRHKITKRGQNVTFRCDPISEHNRLYWYRQTLGQGPEFLTYFQNEAQLEKSRLLSDRFSAERPKGSFSTLEIQRTEQGDSAMYLCASSTHTARRRELFFGEGSRLTVL.

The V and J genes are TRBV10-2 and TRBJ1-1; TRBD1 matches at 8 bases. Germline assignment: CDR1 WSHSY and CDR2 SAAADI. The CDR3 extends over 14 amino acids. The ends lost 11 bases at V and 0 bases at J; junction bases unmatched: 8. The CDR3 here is CAGRTGGVNTEAFF. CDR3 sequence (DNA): TGCGCCGGGCGAACAGGGGGAGTGAACACTGAAGCTTTCTTT.

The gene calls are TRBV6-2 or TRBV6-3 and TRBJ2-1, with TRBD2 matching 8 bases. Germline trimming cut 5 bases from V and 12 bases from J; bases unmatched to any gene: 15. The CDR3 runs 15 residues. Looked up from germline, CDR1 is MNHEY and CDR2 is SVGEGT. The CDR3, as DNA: TGTGCCAGCAGTACGAGCGGGGGCCCCTCAATATGGCAGTTCTTC. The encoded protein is CASSTSGGPSIWQFF.

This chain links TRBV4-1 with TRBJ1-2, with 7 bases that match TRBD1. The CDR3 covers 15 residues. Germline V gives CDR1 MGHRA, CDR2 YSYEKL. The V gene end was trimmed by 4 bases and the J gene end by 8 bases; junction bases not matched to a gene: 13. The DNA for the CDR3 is TGCGCCAGCAGCCCAAGAGAAACAGGGGTTAGCGGCTACACCTTC. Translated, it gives CASSPRETGVSGYTF.

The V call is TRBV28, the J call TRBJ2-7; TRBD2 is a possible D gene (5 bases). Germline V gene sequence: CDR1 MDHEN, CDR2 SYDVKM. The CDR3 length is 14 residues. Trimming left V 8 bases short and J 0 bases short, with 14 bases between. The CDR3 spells CASQSPGNSYEQYV. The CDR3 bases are TGTGCCAGCCAAAGCCCGGGGAACTCCTACGAGCAGTACGTC.

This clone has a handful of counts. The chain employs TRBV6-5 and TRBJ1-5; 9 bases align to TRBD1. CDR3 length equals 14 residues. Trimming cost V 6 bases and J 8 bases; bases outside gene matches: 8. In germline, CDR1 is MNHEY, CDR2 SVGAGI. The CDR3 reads CASRPGQGWEPQHF. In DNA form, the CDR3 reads TGTGCCAGCAGGCCGGGACAGGGATGGGAGCCCCAGCATTTT.

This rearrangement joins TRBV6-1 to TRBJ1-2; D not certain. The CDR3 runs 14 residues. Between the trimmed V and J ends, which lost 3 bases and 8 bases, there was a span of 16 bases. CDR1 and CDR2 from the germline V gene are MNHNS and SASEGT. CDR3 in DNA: TGTGCCAGCAGTGATCCAGACGTCAGGTTGGGCTACACCTTC. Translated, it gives CASSDPDVRLGYTF.

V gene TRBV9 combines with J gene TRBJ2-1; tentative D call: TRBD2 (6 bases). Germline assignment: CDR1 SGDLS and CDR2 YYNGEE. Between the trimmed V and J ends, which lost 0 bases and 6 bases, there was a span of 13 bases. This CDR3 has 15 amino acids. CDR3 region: CASSVEASAGNEQFF. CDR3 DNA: TGTGCCAGCAGCGTAGAGGCTAGCGCGGGCAATGAGCAGTTCTTC.

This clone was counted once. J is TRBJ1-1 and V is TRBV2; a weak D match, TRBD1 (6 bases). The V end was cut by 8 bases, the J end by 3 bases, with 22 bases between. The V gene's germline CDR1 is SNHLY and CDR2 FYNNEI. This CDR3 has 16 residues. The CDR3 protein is CASGGRGNLADTEAFF. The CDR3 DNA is TGTGCCAGCGGGGGGCGGGGGAATTTAGCGGACACTGAAGCTTTCTTT.

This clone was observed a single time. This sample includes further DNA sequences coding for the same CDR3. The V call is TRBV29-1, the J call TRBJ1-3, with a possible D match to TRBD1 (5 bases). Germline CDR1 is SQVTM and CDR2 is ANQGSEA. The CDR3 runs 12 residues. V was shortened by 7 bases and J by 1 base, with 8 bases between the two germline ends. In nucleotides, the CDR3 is TGCAGCGCAGGGACTTCTGGAAACACCATATATTTT. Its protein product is CSAGTSGNTIYF.

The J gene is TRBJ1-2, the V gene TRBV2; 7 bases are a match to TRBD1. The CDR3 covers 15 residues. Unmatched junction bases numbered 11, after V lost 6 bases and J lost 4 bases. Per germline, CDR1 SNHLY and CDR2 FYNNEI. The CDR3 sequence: CASSLEGGKGYGYTF. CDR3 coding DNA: TGTGCCAGCAGCCTCGAAGGGGGCAAAGGCTATGGCTACACCTTC.

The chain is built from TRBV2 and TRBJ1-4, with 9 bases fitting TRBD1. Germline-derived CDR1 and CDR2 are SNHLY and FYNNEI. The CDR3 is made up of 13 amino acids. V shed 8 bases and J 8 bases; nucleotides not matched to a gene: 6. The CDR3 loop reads CASGRTGDEKLFF. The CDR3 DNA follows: TGTGCCAGCGGGCGGACAGGGGACGAAAAACTGTTTTTT.

The CDR3 bases are TGTGCCAGCCTCCGAGGCGGGGGGGACAATGAGCAGTTCTTC. As protein: CASLRGGGDNEQFF. The chain uses TRBV19 and TRBJ2-1, with 9 positions matching TRBD2. Trimming removed 9 bases from V and 5 bases from J; junction bases left unmatched: 8. The germline V gene has CDR1 LNHDA and CDR2 SQIVND (reference sequence). The CDR3 totals 14 residues.

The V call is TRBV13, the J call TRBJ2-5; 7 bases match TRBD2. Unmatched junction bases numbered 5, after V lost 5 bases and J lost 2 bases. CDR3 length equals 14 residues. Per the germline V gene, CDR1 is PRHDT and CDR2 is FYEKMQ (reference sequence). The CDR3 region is CASSTRGLQETQYF. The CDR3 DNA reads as TGTGCCAGCAGCACCCGGGGACTACAAGAGACCCAGTACTTC.

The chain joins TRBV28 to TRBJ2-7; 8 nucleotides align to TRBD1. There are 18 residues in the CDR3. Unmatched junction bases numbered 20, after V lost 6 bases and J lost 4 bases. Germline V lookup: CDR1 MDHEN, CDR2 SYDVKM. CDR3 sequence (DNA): TGTGCCAGCAGCTCCCCCGATTACGCAGGGGGCGGTGGGTACGAGCAGTACGTC. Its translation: CASSSPDYAGGGGYEQYV.

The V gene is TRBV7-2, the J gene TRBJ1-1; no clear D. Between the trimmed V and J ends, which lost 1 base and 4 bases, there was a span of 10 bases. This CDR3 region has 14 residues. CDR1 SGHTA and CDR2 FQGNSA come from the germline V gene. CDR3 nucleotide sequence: TGTGCCAGCAGCTTAGGTTTTGTCCGCACTGAAGCTTTCTTT. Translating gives CASSLGFVRTEAFF.

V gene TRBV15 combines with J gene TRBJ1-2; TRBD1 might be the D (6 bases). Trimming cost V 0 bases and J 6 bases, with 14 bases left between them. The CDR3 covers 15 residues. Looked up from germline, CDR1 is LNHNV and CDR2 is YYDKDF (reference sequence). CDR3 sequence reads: CATSRDPWQGNGYTF. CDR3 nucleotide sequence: TGTGCCACCAGCAGAGATCCCTGGCAGGGGAATGGCTACACCTTC.

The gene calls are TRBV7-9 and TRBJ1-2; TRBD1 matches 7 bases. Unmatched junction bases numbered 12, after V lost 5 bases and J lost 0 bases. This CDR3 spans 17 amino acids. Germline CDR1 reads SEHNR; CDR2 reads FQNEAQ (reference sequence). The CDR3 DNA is TGTGCCAGCAGCCCCCTTAGGGGGACAGCCTCTAACTATGGCTACACCTTC. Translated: CASSPLRGTASNYGYTF.

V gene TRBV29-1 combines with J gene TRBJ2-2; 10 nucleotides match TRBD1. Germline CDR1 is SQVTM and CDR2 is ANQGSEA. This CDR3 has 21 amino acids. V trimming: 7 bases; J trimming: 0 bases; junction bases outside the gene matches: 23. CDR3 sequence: CSANKSRRDRGPISNTGELFF. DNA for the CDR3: TGCAGCGCCAACAAATCAAGAAGAGACAGGGGGCCTATCTCGAACACCGGGGAGCTGTTTTTT.

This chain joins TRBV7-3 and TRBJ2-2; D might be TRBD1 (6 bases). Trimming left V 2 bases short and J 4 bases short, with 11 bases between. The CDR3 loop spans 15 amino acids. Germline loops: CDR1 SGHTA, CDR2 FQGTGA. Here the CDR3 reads CASSLQGSRTGELFF. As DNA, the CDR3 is TGTGCCAGCAGCTTACAGGGGTCTCGCACCGGGGAGCTGTTTTTT. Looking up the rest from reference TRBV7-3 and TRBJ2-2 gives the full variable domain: GAGVSQTPSNKVTEKGKYVELRCDPISGHTALYWYRQSLGQGPEFLIYFQGTGAADDSGLPNDRFFAVRPEGSVSTLKIQRTERGDSAVYLCASSLQGSRTGELFFGEGSRLTVL.

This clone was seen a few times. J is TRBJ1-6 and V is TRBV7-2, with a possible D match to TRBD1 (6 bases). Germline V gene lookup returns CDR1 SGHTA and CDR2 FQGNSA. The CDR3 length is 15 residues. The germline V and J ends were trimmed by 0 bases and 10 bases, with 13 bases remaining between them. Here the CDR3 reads CASSLAEGGRSPLHF. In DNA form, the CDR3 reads TGTGCCAGCAGCTTAGCTGAAGGGGGTAGGTCACCCCTCCACTTT.

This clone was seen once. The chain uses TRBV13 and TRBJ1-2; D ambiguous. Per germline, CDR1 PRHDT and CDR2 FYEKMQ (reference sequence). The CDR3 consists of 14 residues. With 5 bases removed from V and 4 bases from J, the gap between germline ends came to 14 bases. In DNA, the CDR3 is TGTGCCAGCAGCAAGGGAGGGCGCTTCTATGGCTACACCTTC. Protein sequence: CASSKGGRFYGYTF.

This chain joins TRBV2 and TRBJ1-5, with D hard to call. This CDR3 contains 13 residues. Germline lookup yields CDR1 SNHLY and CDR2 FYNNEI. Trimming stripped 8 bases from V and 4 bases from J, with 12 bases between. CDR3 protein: CASHGRANQPQHF. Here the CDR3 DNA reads TGTGCCAGCCACGGGCGGGCAAATCAGCCCCAGCATTTT.

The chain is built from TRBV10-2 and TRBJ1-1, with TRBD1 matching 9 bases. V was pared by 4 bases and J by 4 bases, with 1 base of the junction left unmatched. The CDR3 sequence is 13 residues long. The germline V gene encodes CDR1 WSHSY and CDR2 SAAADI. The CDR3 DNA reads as TGCGCCAGCAGTGGACAGGGGGGCACTGAAGCTTTCTTT. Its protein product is CASSGQGGTEAFF.

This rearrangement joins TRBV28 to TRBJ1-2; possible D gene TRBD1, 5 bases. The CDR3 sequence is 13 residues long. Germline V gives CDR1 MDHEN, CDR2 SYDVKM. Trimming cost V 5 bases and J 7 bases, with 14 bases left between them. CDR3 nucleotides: TGTGCCAGCAGTGTCTCCCGGGGGTTTGGCTACACCTTC. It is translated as CASSVSRGFGYTF.

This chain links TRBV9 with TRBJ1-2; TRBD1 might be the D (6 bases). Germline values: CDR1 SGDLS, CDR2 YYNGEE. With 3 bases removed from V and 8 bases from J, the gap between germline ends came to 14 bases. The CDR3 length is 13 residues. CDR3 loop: CASSDRDIRGYTF. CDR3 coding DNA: TGTGCCAGCAGCGACCGGGACATAAGAGGCTACACCTTC.